The sequence of this T cell receptor beta chain was determined in a study of T-cell memory formation after mild COVID-19. General study points: Clones that got smaller from day 15 to 85 had even CD4/CD8, while clones growing later tipped toward CD4+.

Constant-segment-primed 5'RACE gave TCR alpha and TCR beta cDNA libraries with sample barcodes and UMIs. TCRdb redid the calling of the 5' RACE reads with MiXCR, one entry per CDR3 protein. The data hold around 210,000 distinct CDR3 sequences, with 9.5% to 10% observed a single time. Comment on this clonotype: What it binds is unknown.

CDR3 length: 14 amino acids. The germline CDR1 and CDR2 sequences are SNHLY and FYNNEI. With 8 bases clipped from V and 11 bases from J, the junction kept 10 bases outside the gene matches. The chain recombines TRBV2 with TRBJ1-6; 9 bases map to TRBD1. The TCR originated in a man between 18 and 35 years old who had mild COVID-19 (a few samples of this study predate the infection). Cell type and time point are not known. What was sequenced was PBMCs or a T cell subset sorted from them (not recorded which). As DNA, the CDR3 is TGTGCCAGCCGGGGACAGGGTGGGAGAACACCCCTCCACTTT. This codes for CASRGQGGRTPLHF.